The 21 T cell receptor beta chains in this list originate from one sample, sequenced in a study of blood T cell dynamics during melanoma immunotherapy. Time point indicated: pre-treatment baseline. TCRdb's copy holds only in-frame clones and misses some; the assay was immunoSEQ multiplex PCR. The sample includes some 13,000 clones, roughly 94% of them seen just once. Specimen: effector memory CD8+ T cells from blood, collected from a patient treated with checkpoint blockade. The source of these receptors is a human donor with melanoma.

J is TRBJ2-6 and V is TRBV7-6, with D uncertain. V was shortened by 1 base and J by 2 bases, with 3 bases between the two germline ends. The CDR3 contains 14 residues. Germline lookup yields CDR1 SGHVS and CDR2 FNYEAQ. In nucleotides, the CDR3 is TGTGCCAGCAGCTTAGGTGCTGGGGCCAACGTCCTGACTTTC. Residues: CASSLGAGANVLTF.

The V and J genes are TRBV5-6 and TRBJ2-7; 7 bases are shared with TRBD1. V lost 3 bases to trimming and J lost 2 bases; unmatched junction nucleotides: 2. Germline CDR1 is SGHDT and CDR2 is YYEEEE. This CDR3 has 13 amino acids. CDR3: CASSYGTAYEQYF. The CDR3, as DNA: TGTGCCAGCAGCTATGGGACAGCCTACGAGCAGTACTTC.

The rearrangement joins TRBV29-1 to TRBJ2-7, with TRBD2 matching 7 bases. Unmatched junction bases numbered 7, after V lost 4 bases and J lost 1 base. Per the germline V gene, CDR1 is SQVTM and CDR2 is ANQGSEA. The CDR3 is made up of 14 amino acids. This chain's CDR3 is CSVVLDSGSYEQYF. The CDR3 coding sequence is TGCAGCGTTGTGTTAGATAGCGGGTCCTACGAGCAGTACTTC.

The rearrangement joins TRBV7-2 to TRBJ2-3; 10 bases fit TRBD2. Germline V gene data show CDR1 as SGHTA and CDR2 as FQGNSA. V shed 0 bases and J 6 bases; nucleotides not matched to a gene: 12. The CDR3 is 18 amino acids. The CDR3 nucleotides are TGTGCCAGCAGCTTAGCGGGGGTAGCGGGAGGAGTAGGGGATACGCAGTATTTT. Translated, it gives CASSLAGVAGGVGDTQYF.

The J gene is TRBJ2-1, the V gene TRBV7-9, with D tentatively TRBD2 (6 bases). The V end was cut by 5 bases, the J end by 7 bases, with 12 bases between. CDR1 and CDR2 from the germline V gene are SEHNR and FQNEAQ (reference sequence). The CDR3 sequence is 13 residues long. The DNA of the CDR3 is TGTGCCAGCAGCGAGGGACTCCTAAATGAGCAGTTCTTC. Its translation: CASSEGLLNEQFF.

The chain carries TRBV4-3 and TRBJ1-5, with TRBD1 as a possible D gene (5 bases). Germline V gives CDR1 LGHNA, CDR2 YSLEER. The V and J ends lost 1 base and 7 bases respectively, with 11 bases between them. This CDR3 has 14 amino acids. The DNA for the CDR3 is TGCGCCAGCAGCCAAGGCAGGGCGCGGCAGCCCCAGCATTTT. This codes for CASSQGRARQPQHF.

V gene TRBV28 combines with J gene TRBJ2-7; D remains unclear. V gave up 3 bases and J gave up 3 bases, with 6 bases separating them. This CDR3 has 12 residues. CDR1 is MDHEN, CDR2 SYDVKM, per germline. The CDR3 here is CASSLDGYEQYF. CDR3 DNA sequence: TGTGCCAGCAGTTTGGACGGCTACGAGCAGTACTTC.

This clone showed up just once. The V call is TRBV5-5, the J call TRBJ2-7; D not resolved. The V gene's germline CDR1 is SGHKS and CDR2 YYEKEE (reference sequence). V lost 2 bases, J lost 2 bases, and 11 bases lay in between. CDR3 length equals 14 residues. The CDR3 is CASSFGRYAYEQYF. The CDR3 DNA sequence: TGTGCCAGCAGCTTTGGTCGCTACGCCTACGAGCAGTACTTC.

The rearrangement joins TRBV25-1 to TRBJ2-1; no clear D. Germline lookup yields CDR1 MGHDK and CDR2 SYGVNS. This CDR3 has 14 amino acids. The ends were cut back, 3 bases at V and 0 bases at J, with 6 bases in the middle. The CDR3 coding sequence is TGTGCCAGCAGTGAGTTAAGCTCCTACAATGAGCAGTTCTTC. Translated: CASSELSSYNEQFF.

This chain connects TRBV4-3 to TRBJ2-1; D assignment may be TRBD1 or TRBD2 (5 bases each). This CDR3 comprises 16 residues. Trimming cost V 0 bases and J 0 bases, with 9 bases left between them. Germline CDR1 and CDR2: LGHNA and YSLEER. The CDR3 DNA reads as TGCGCCAGCAGCCAAGAATGGGGGAACTCCTACAATGAGCAGTTCTTC. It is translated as CASSQEWGNSYNEQFF.

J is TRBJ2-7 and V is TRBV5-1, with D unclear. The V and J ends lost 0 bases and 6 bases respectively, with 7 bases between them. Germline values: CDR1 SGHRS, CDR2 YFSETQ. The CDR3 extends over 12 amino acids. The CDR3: CASSLGSTEQYF. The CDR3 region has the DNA TGCGCCAGCAGCTTGGGGTCGACCGAGCAGTACTTC.

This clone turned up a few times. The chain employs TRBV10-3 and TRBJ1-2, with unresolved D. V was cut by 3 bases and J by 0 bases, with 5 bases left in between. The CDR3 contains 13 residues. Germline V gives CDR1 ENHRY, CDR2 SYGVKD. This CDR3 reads CAISDSANYGYTF. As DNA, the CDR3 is TGTGCCATCAGTGATTCCGCTAACTATGGCTACACCTTC.

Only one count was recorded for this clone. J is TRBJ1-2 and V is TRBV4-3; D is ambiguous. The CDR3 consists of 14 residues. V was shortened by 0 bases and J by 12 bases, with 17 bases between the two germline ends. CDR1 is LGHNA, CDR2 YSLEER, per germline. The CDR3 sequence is CASSQDPGRSFHTF. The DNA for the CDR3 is TGCGCCAGCAGCCAAGATCCGGGGAGAAGTTTCCACACCTTC.

This CDR3 reads CASSQGRAYEQYF. The CDR3 DNA reads TGCGCCAGCAGCCAAGGCAGGGCCTACGAGCAGTACTTC. The genes are TRBV4-3 and TRBJ2-7, with a weak D call TRBD1 (5 bases). The CDR3 runs 13 residues. Trimming cost V 1 base and J 2 bases, with 6 bases left between them. Per germline, CDR1 LGHNA and CDR2 YSLEER.

CDR3 amino acids: CASSTTSGSPYEQYF. CDR3 in DNA: TGTGCCAGCAGCACGACTAGCGGGAGCCCCTACGAGCAGTACTTC. The chain recombines TRBV27 with TRBJ2-7; 12 nucleotides line up with TRBD2. J gave up 2 bases and V 6 bases, and 5 bases lay outside the gene matches. CDR1 and CDR2 from the germline V gene are MNHEY and SMNVEV (reference sequence). The CDR3 runs 15 residues.

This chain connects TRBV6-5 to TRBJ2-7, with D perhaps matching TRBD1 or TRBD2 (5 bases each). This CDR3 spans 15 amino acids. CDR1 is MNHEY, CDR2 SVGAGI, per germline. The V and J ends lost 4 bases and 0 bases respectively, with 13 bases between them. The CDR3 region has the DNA TGTGCCAGCAGTTTCGGGACCGGGTACTCCTACGAGCAGTACTTC. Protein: CASSFGTGYSYEQYF.

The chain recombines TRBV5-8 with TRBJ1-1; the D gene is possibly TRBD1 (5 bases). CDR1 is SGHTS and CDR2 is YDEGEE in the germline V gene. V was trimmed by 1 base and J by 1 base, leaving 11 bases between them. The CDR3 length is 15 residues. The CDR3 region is CASSLFTGGNTEAFF. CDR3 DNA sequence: TGTGCCAGCAGCTTGTTTACCGGGGGGAACACTGAAGCTTTCTTT.

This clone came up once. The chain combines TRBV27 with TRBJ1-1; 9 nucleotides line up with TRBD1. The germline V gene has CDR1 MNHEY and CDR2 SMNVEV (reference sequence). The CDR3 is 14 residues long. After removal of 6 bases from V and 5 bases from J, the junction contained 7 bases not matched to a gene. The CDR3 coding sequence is TGTGCCAGCAGGATATGGACAGGGGCGACTGAAGCTTTCTTT. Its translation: CASRIWTGATEAFF.

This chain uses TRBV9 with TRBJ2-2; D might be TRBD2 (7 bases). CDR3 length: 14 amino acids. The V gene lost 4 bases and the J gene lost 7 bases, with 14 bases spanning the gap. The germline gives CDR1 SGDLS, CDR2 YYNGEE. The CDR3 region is CASSPPGGHGELFF. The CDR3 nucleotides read TGTGCCAGCAGCCCACCGGGGGGCCACGGGGAGCTGTTTTTT.

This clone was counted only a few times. The CDR3, as DNA: TGTGCCAGTAGTGGTGCAGGAGCTAACTATGGCTACACCTTC. Protein product: CASSGAGANYGYTF. This chain links TRBV19 with TRBJ1-2, with D unresolved. Per the germline V gene, CDR1 is LNHDA and CDR2 is SQIVND (reference sequence). The ends were cut back, 5 bases at V and 0 bases at J, with 10 bases in the middle. CDR3 length equals 14 residues.

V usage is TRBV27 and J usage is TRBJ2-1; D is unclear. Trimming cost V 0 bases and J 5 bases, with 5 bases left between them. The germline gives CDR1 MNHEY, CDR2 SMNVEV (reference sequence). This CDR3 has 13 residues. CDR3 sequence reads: CASSLSANNEQFF. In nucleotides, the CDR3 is TGTGCCAGCAGTTTATCGGCCAACAATGAGCAGTTCTTC.